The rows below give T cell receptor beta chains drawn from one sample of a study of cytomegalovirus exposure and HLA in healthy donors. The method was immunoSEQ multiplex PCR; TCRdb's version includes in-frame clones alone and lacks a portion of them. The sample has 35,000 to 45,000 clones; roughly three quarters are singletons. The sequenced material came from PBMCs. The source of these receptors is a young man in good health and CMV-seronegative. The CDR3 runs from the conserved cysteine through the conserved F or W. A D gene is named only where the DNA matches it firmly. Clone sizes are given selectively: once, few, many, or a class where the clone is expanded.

TGTGCCAGCTCACCCCAGCGGAACACTGAAGCTTTCTTT	CASSPQRNTEAFF	TRBJ1-1	-	TRBV18	-
TGTGCCAGCAGTTACACAGGGATGGGCCAGCCCCAGCATTTT	CASSYTGMGQPQHF	TRBJ1-5	-	TRBV6-5	-
TGCGCCAGCAGCCAAGCTCAGAGCGGGAGGACCACAGATACGCAGTATTTT	CASSQAQSGRTTDTQYF	TRBJ2-3	TRBD2	TRBV4-1	once
TGTGCCAGCAGCGTCGGGACTGAAGAGACCCAGTACTTC	CASSVGTEETQYF	TRBJ2-5	-	TRBV11-2	-
TGTGCCAGCAGTTACCGCCGGGGTGGCTACACCTTC	CASSYRRGGYTF	TRBJ1-2	-	TRBV6-5	-
TGTGCCGAGAGTAGCGGAAGCACAGATACGCAGTATTTT	CAESSGSTDTQYF	TRBJ2-3	-	TRBV28	once
TGTGCCAGCAGCTCGACAGAAAGGGCAGATACGCAGTATTTT	CASSSTERADTQYF	TRBJ2-3	-	TRBV7-9	-
TGTGCCAGCAGTGCCAGACAGGGTGAATCTGGCTACACCTTC	CASSARQGESGYTF	TRBJ1-2	TRBD1	TRBV2	-
TGCAGCGTTGAACGGGGAGGGGAGCAGTTCTTC	CSVERGGEQFF	TRBJ2-1	TRBD2	TRBV29-1	-
TGTGCCAGCAGTGAAGGGGGCAGGAATCCTCGGACTTTCTTT	CASSEGGRNPRTFF	TRBJ1-1	-	TRBV2	-
TGTGCCAGCAGTGAAGCACCCCACAACATCTACGAGCAGTACTTC	CASSEAPHNIYEQYF	TRBJ2-7	-	TRBV6-1	few
TGTGCCAGCAGTTCTGGGCAGCAAGAGACCCAGTACTTC	CASSSGQQETQYF	TRBJ2-5	-	TRBV6-5	-
TGTGCCAGCAGGTATACAGGGGGCAACGAGCAGTACTTC	CASRYTGGNEQYF	TRBJ2-7	TRBD1	TRBV6-5	-
TGCGCCAGCGTGGCAGGGGGGAACACTGAAGCTTTCTTT	CASVAGGNTEAFF	TRBJ1-1	TRBD1	TRBV10-2	once
TGCGCCAGCAGCCAATGGGAAGGCGGGAATCAGCCCCAGCATTTT	CASSQWEGGNQPQHF	TRBJ1-5	-	TRBV4-1	-
TGTGCCACGCAGGTCTCTGGGGCCAACGTCCTGACTTTC	CATQVSGANVLTF	TRBJ2-6	-	TRBV28	-
TGCAGCGTGCCCACCTCTGCAGGACAGGGGGCCACAGATACGCAGTATTTT	CSVPTSAGQGATDTQYF	TRBJ2-3	TRBD1	TRBV29-1	-
TGCGCCAGCAGCGGACAGACCGGGCCCAAGGAGTACTTC	CASSGQTGPKEYF	TRBJ2-7	-	TRBV5-1	-
TGTGCCAGCAGCAAATCCCCATTAGCGGGAAACTCCTACGAGCAGTACTTC	CASSKSPLAGNSYEQYF	TRBJ2-7	-	TRBV21-1	-
TGTGCCAGCAGCTTGGGGGGACAGGTTATCCGGGAACGCACAGATACGCAGTATTTT	CASSLGGQVIRERTDTQYF	TRBJ2-3	TRBD1	TRBV5-6	-
TGCAGCGTGGAAGGGAGGGTCTACACTGAAGCTTTCTTT	CSVEGRVYTEAFF	TRBJ1-1	-	TRBV29-1	-
TGTGCCAGCAGCCCACAGGGGTACAATGAGCAGTTCTTC	CASSPQGYNEQFF	TRBJ2-1	TRBD1	TRBV7-8	-
TGTGCCAGCTCCCAAGATCGACAGGGATCTGAAGCTTTCTTT	CASSQDRQGSEAFF	TRBJ1-1	TRBD1	TRBV2	-
TGCGCCAGCGGGCGGGACAGGGGTGCTAATGAGCAGTTCTTC	CASGRDRGANEQFF	TRBJ2-1	TRBD1	TRBV10-2	few